This TCR beta chain came from a study of cytomegalovirus exposure and HLA in healthy donors. Background on the study: The same platform was used for the roughly 110 validation repertoires as for the approximately 730 first-cohort repertoires, as reported in a later analysis.

Germline V gene sequence: CDR1 MNHEY, CDR2 SVGAGI. Trimming took off 0 bases at V and 3 bases at J, with 11 bases between the two ends. This CDR3 has 15 amino acids. Study results and limitations: According to the study, around 160 TCR beta chains were cytomegalovirus-associated. Reportedly, cytomegalovirus status was diagnosed with high sensitivity and specificity.

Points on this clone: What it recognizes is unknown.

The donors were part of the validation cohort, which consisted of about 120 subjects and was separate from the first cohort of 670 or so subjects. Here immunoSEQ multiplex PCR was the method, and the copy in TCRdb shows in-frame clones only, minus some. Of some 160,000 clones in the sample, approximately 90% were seen once. The origin of this receptor is a man in his late teens or twenties in good health and CMV-seronegative. The specimen was PBMCs. This sequence joins TRBV6-5 and TRBJ1-1; D ambiguous. The CDR3 nucleotides read TGTGCCAGCAGTTACTCGGGAGTGGCCGACACTGAAGCTTTCTTT. This encodes CASSYSGVADTEAFF.